This record covers a single T cell receptor (beta chain). This entry is derived from a study of blood T cell repertoires in COVID-19. Study-wide background: Nucleic acid was either cDNA or gDNA, and it came from T cells, B-cell-depleted T cells, or PBMCs.

Original processing notes: Amplification from reference gene primers served as the basis for estimated nucleated cell counts. Sequencing was performed with immunoSEQ multiplex PCR; in TCRdb, only in-frame clones are kept and a portion is missing. V and J calls and clone size are those listed in that table; D and trimming were worked out from the DNA. The sample carries some 50,000 clones, over 90% recorded once. The germline V gene has CDR1 SGHRS and CDR2 YFSETQ. There are 15 residues in the CDR3. V gave up 0 bases and J gave up 2 bases, with 9 bases separating them. The chain couples TRBV5-1 to TRBJ2-1, with unresolved D. The sequenced sample was peripheral blood. The source is a man in his 60s with COVID-19, enrolled during active disease. The CDR3 DNA reads as TGCGCCAGCAGCTTGGGGGCTGTTACCTACAATGAGCAGTTCTTC. Its protein is CASSLGAVTYNEQFF.